Each of the 11 T cell receptor beta chains below was sequenced from the same sample in a study of cytomegalovirus exposure and HLA in healthy donors. Sequenced by immunoSEQ multiplex PCR; TCRdb stores in-frame clones only, minus some. The repertoire has 110,000 or so clones, roughly 84% of them found once; the top ten carry roughly 3%. The material sequenced was PBMCs. The receptor source for this set is a woman between 18 and 30 years old in good health and CMV-seronegative.

J is TRBJ1-2 and V is TRBV11-2; tentatively, D is TRBD1 (5 bases). Germline CDR1 and CDR2: SGHAT and FQNNGV. The CDR3 is 17 residues long. Deletions cut 2 bases from V and 0 bases from J, with 16 bases between. CDR3 sequence reads: CASSLRWGDPTNYGYTF. In nucleotides, the CDR3 is TGTGCCAGCAGCTTAAGGTGGGGGGACCCGACTAACTATGGCTACACCTTC.

The V gene is TRBV28, the J gene TRBJ1-4; 9 bases fit TRBD1. Per germline, CDR1 MDHEN and CDR2 SYDVKM. The V gene end was trimmed by 6 bases and the J gene end by 7 bases; junction bases not matched to a gene: 12. The CDR3 has 16 residues. In nucleotides, the CDR3 is TGTGCCAGCAGCTCTACCGACAGGGGGAAAGGTGAAAAACTGTTTTTT. It encodes CASSSTDRGKGEKLFF.

The chain couples TRBV2 to TRBJ2-2; 12 bases map to TRBD1. The CDR3 is made up of 16 amino acids. CDR1 is SNHLY, CDR2 FYNNEI, per germline. The junction had 11 bases not matched to a gene; V was cut back by 8 bases and J by 7 bases. CDR3: CASLSGTGGAGGELFF. CDR3 in DNA: TGTGCCAGCCTTTCGGGGACAGGGGGCGCCGGCGGGGAGCTGTTTTTT.

V is TRBV4-1 and J is TRBJ2-3; 13 bases line up with TRBD2. CDR1 is MGHRA, CDR2 YSYEKL, per germline. V lost 0 bases and J lost 5; bases outside the gene matches: 20. The CDR3 sequence is 22 residues long. The CDR3 DNA follows: TGCGCCAGCAGCCAAGATGACGTTACTACTAGCGGGGGGGCCGGTTTCATAGATACGCAGTATTTT. Translated, it gives CASSQDDVTTSGGAGFIDTQYF.

The V and J genes are TRBV7-6 and TRBJ1-1; TRBD1 is a possible D gene (6 bases). The CDR3 covers 13 residues. Looked up from germline, CDR1 is SGHVS and CDR2 is FNYEAQ. V dropped 0 bases and J dropped 8 bases, with 10 bases sitting between them. In DNA, the CDR3 is TGTGCCAGCAGCTTAGCGAGGGGGAGAGAAGCTTTCTTT. Its protein is CASSLARGREAFF. Based on the CDR3 plus reference TRBV7-6 and TRBJ1-1, the full variable domain is GAGVSQSPRYKVTKRGQDVALRCDPISGHVSLYWYRQALGQGPEFLTYFNYEAQQDKSGLPNDRFSAERPEGSISTLTIQRTEQRDSAMYRCASSLARGREAFFGQGTRLTVV.

This chain connects TRBV30 to TRBJ1-1, with D possibly TRBD1 on 6 matching bases. V lost 3 bases, J lost 1 base, and 9 bases lay in between. The CDR3 totals 13 residues. CDR1 and CDR2 from the germline V gene are GTSNPN and SVGIG (reference sequence). CDR3 in amino acids: CAWSKTGNTEAFF. Written as DNA, the CDR3 is TGTGCCTGGAGCAAGACAGGGAACACTGAAGCTTTCTTT.

This clone was seen a single time. The rearrangement links TRBV4-2 to TRBJ2-3; D is uncertain. The germline V gene encodes CDR1 LGHNA and CDR2 YNFKEQ. CDR3 length: 17 residues. The V gene lost 0 bases and the J gene lost 4 bases, with 17 bases spanning the gap. Here the CDR3 DNA reads TGTGCCAGCAGCCAAGATTCGTACCGACAAGACCCAGATACGCAGTATTTT. As protein: CASSQDSYRQDPDTQYF.

J is TRBJ2-5 and V is TRBV9, with unresolved D. Germline assignment: CDR1 SGDLS and CDR2 YYNGEE. This CDR3 spans 13 amino acids. Trimming pared 0 bases from V and 4 bases from J, leaving 7 bases between. The chain's CDR3 is CASSVGSVETQYF. DNA for the CDR3: TGTGCCAGCAGCGTAGGATCGGTAGAGACCCAGTACTTC. The entire variable domain, with the rest obtained from reference TRBV9 and TRBJ2-5, is as follows: DSGVTQTPKHLITATGQRVTLRCSPRSGDLSVYWYQQSLDQGLQFLIQYYNGEERAKGNILERFSAQQFPDLHSELNLSSLELGDSALYFCASSVGSVETQYFGPGTRLLVL.

The J gene is TRBJ2-5, the V gene TRBV28; 7 bases map to TRBD1. The germline V gene encodes CDR1 MDHEN and CDR2 SYDVKM. Trimming took 8 bases from V and 0 from J; bases not matched to a gene: 6. The CDR3 has 14 residues. CDR3 sequence (DNA): TGTGCCAGCTCCGACAGGGCTAACCAAGAGACCCAGTACTTC. As protein: CASSDRANQETQYF. The full variable domain, its missing parts supplied by reference TRBV28 and TRBJ2-5, is DVKVTQSSRYLVKRTGEKVFLECVQDMDHENMFWYRQDPGLGLRLIYFSYDVKMKEKGDIPEGYSVSREKKERFSLILESASTNQTSMYLCASSDRANQETQYFGPGTRLLVL.

The chain has TRBV6-5 and TRBJ1-1; TRBD1 might be the D (6 bases). CDR1 and CDR2 (germline): MNHEY, SVGAGI. The CDR3 contains 14 residues. V lost 5 bases, J lost 2 bases, and 12 bases lay in between. CDR3 loop: CASSTGYLNTEAFF. The CDR3 DNA sequence: TGTGCCAGCAGTACAGGGTACTTAAACACTGAAGCTTTCTTT.

V and J are TRBV14 and TRBJ2-7, with a tentative D call TRBD1 (6 bases). V was pared by 2 bases and J by 5 bases, with 19 bases between. The CDR3 spans 16 residues. Germline-derived CDR1 and CDR2 are SGHDN and FVKESK. The CDR3 loop is CASSQFNLQGIDEQYF. The DNA for the CDR3 is TGTGCCAGCAGCCAATTTAACTTACAGGGTATCGACGAGCAGTACTTC.